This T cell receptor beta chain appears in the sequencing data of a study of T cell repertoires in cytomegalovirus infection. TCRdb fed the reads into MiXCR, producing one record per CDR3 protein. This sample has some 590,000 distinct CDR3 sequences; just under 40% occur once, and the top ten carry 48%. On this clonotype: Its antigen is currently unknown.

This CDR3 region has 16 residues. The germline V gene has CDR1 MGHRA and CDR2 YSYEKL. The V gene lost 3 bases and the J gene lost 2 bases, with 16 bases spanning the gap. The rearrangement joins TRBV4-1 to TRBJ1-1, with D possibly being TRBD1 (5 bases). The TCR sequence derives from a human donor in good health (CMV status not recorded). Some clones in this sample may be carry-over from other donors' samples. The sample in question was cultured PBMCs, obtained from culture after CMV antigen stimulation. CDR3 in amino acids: CASSQRLGVGNTEAFF. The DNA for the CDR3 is TGCGCCAGCAGCCAGCGGTTAGGGGTAGGTAACACTGAAGCTTTCTTT.